This passage covers 28 T cell receptor beta chains from one sample sequenced in a study of post-analysis software for immune sequencing data. Regarding the study as a whole: Included in a set of four or five TRBV segments more frequent in patients than controls were TRBV5-6, TRBV5-1 and TRBV20-1.

The antigens these receptors bind are not known. Unique molecular identifiers were carried by the TCR beta cDNA libraries. One entry per CDR3 protein, called by TCRdb with MiXCR from the PCR reads. The sample includes about 800,000 distinct CDR3 sequences, roughly 30% of them seen just once. The sequenced material came from blood. These TCRs come from a girl aged 10 to 17 with multiple sclerosis.

This sequence joins TRBV19 and TRBJ1-5, with a possible D match to TRBD1 (6 bases). The CDR3 sequence is 15 residues long. Germline CDR1 is LNHDA and CDR2 is SQIVND (reference sequence). Trimming removed 5 bases at V and 1 base at J, with 12 bases between. CDR3 coding DNA: TGTGCCAGTAGTCCACAGGGCTGGAGCAATCAGCCCCAGCATTTT. Translated, it gives CASSPQGWSNQPQHF.

V usage is TRBV20-1 and J usage is TRBJ2-3, with 10 positions matching TRBD2. The trim removed 6 bases at V and 1 base at J, leaving 7 bases unmatched. CDR1 and CDR2 from the germline V gene are DFQATT and SNEGSKA (reference sequence). The CDR3 loop spans 15 amino acids. The DNA for the CDR3 is TGCAGTGCCCTCTACCTAGCGGGGGGCACAGATACGCAGTATTTT. Protein sequence: CSALYLAGGTDTQYF.

This clonotype was found a few times. The chain has TRBV13 and TRBJ2-7; D may be TRBD2 (6 bases). There are 16 residues in the CDR3. The ends were cut back, 0 bases at V and 2 bases at J, with 14 bases in the middle. Germline V gives CDR1 PRHDT, CDR2 FYEKMQ (reference sequence). CDR3 in amino acids: CASSLGWGEIPYEQYF. Here the CDR3 DNA reads TGTGCCAGCAGCTTAGGATGGGGGGAGATTCCCTACGAGCAGTACTTC.

The rearrangement joins TRBV20-1 to TRBJ1-4, with D hard to call. CDR3 length: 15 amino acids. V gave up 0 bases and J gave up 7 bases, with 15 bases separating them. Per the germline V gene, CDR1 is DFQATT and CDR2 is SNEGSKA (reference sequence). The CDR3 reads CSARDPHGEREKLFF. CDR3 nucleotide sequence: TGCAGTGCTAGAGATCCCCACGGGGAGCGTGAAAAACTGTTTTTT.

This clonotype occurred a few times. The chain recombines TRBV9 with TRBJ2-4; D possibly uses TRBD1 or TRBD2 (6 bases each). The V end was cut by 0 bases, the J end by 6 bases, with 13 bases between. From germline, CDR1 is SGDLS and CDR2 YYNGEE. The CDR3 length is 15 residues. In DNA, the CDR3 is TGTGCCAGCAGCGTAGCGACGGGGGCCCTAAACATTCAGTACTTC. It yields the protein CASSVATGALNIQYF.

This clonotype has only a few counts. The chain links TRBV3-1 to TRBJ2-4; possible D gene TRBD1, 5 bases. CDR3 length equals 12 residues. Trimming left V 3 bases short and J 8 bases short, with 8 bases between. Germline-derived CDR1 and CDR2 are LGHDT and YNNKEL (reference sequence). The CDR3 sequence: CASSQIRDIQYF. The CDR3 coding sequence is TGTGCCAGCAGCCAGATCAGGGACATTCAGTACTTC.

The chain joins TRBV7-2 to TRBJ2-5; 9 bases agree with TRBD2. This CDR3 is 11 amino acids long. The V gene's germline CDR1 is SGHTA and CDR2 FQGNSA. The trim removed 4 bases at V and 13 bases at J, leaving 4 bases unmatched. CDR3 in DNA: TGTGCCAGCAGCTCCGGACTAGCGATGTACTTC. Translated: CASSSGLAMYF.

This clonotype has more than one count but fewer than ten. V and J are TRBV28 and TRBJ2-1; D is ambiguous. Germline V CDR1 and CDR2: MDHEN, SYDVKM. V dropped 6 bases and J dropped 2 bases, with 17 bases sitting between them. The length of the CDR3 is 16 residues. CDR3: CASRPQRAGPYNEQFF. CDR3 nucleotides: TGTGCCAGCAGGCCACAGCGAGCAGGACCCTACAATGAGCAGTTCTTC.

The chain has TRBV25-1 and TRBJ2-1; 7 nucleotides agree with TRBD2. The CDR3 runs to 14 residues. Germline CDR1 MGHDK, CDR2 SYGVNS. Trimming at V came to 1 base and at J to 7 bases, leaving 4 bases not matched to a gene. The CDR3 spells CASSESLGGNEQFF. In nucleotides, the CDR3 is TGTGCCAGCAGTGAATCGCTCGGGGGGAATGAGCAGTTCTTC. Full variable domain (rest looked up from reference TRBV25-1 and TRBJ2-1): EADIYQTPRYLVIGTGKKITLECSQTMGHDKMYWYQQDPGMELHLIHYSYGVNSTEKGDLSSESTVSRIRTEHFPLTLESARPSHTSQYLCASSESLGGNEQFFGPGTRLTVL.

This clonotype was seen more than once but under ten times. The chain is built from TRBV7-8 and TRBJ1-5; TRBD1 is a possible D gene (6 bases). The V gene lost 0 bases and the J gene lost 5 bases, with 11 bases spanning the gap. The germline V gene encodes CDR1 SGHVS and CDR2 FQNEAQ. The CDR3 is 15 residues long. This CDR3 is CASSLAFRGHQPQHF. CDR3 in DNA: TGTGCCAGCAGCTTAGCGTTCCGGGGGCATCAGCCCCAGCATTTT.

This chain joins TRBV10-2 and TRBJ1-6; 8 positions match TRBD1. The CDR3 has 15 amino acids. Germline V gene data show CDR1 as WSHSY and CDR2 as SAAADI. With 2 bases clipped from V and 5 bases from J, the junction kept 2 bases outside the gene matches. CDR3 nucleotides: TGCGCCAGCAGTGAGGTACAGGGGGATAATTCACCCCTCCACTTT. Translation: CASSEVQGDNSPLHF.

V and J are TRBV14 and TRBJ2-1, with D possibly TRBD1 on 5 matching bases. The DNA end favors TRBJ2-7, so the J call may be wrong. The CDR3 is 15 residues long. CDR1 and CDR2 (germline): SGHDN, FVKESK. CDR3 nucleotide sequence: TGTGCCAGCAGCCAAGAGTGGGGCCGCTACAATGAGCAGTACTTC. Amino acid sequence: CASSQEWGRYNEQYF.

The J gene is TRBJ1-6, the V gene TRBV7-2; D perhaps matches TRBD1 (5 bases). Trimming took 11 bases from V and 10 from J, leaving 30 bases between them. This CDR3 spans 17 amino acids. Germline assignment: CDR1 SGHTA and CDR2 FQGNSA. In DNA, the CDR3 is TGTGCCGGCCGTTTAAGGTCGGGGGAGAGGCTGGAATCACCCCTCCACTTT. Protein: CAGRLRSGERLESPLHF.

The chain links TRBV5-4 to TRBJ2-6; tentatively, D is TRBD1 (5 bases). V was clipped by 6 bases and J by 0 bases, with 13 bases between them. The CDR3 has 16 amino acids. Germline values: CDR1 SGHNT, CDR2 YYREEE (reference sequence). The CDR3, as DNA: TGTGCCAGCACCCTGACAGTCAGCTCTGGGGCCAACGTCCTGACTTTC. This codes for CASTLTVSSGANVLTF.

The chain employs TRBV7-2 and TRBJ2-7; 10 nucleotides line up with TRBD2. CDR1 SGHTA and CDR2 FQGNSA come from the germline V gene. V was pared by 2 bases and J by 4 bases, with 8 bases of the junction left unmatched. The length of the CDR3 is 16 residues. This chain's CDR3 is CASSLLAGASLYEQYF. CDR3 nucleotide sequence: TGTGCCAGCAGCTTACTAGCGGGGGCCTCCCTATACGAGCAGTACTTC.

The V gene is TRBV3-1, the J gene TRBJ1-1; D is perhaps TRBD1 (6 bases). The CDR3 loop spans 16 amino acids. V was trimmed by 4 bases and J by 4 bases, leaving 19 bases between them. Germline loops: CDR1 LGHDT, CDR2 YNNKEL (reference sequence). In nucleotides, the CDR3 is TGTGCCAGCAGCCCCTTCCACAGGGCCGGGGGCACTGAAGCTTTCTTT. Translating gives CASSPFHRAGGTEAFF. The whole variable domain, remainder taken from reference TRBV3-1 and TRBJ1-1, is DTAVSQTPKYLVTQMGNDKSIKCEQNLGHDTMYWYKQDSKKFLKIMFSYNNKELIINETVPNRFSPKSPDKAHLNLHINSLELGDSAVYFCASSPFHRAGGTEAFFGQGTRLTVV.

This clonotype was counted only a few times. V usage is TRBV9 and J usage is TRBJ2-1; 12 bases map to TRBD2. The CDR3 extends over 16 amino acids. Germline-derived CDR1 and CDR2 are SGDLS and YYNGEE. V lost 1 base and J lost 3; bases outside the gene matches: 2. The CDR3 protein is CASSVRTSGVYNEQFF. The CDR3 DNA reads TGTGCCAGCAGCGTAAGGACTAGCGGGGTCTACAATGAGCAGTTCTTC.

This clonotype was detected only once. The V call is TRBV7-2, the J call TRBJ2-5, with 9 bases fitting TRBD2. The germline CDR1 and CDR2 sequences are SGHTA and FQGNSA. CDR3 length equals 17 residues. V lost 4 bases and J lost 1; bases outside the gene matches: 10. The chain's CDR3 is CASSSPERGVVQETQYF. The CDR3 bases are TGTGCCAGCAGCTCCCCCGAGCGGGGGGTCGTCCAAGAGACCCAGTACTTC.

The rearrangement joins TRBV7-2 to TRBJ2-3; D is possibly TRBD2 (5 bases). The CDR3 runs to 15 residues. Trimming left V 7 bases short and J 0 bases short, with 14 bases between. Germline loops: CDR1 SGHTA, CDR2 FQGNSA. CDR3 region: CASNQRTFSTDTQYF. In DNA form, the CDR3 reads TGTGCCAGCAACCAGAGGACTTTCAGCACAGATACGCAGTATTTT.

This clonotype was seen repeatedly, ten times or more. The V call is TRBV9, the J call TRBJ2-3; TRBD2 is a possible D gene (5 bases). V dropped 0 bases and J dropped 4 bases, with 6 bases sitting between them. CDR3 length: 13 residues. Germline lookup yields CDR1 SGDLS and CDR2 YYNGEE. CDR3: CASSVVGADTQYF. CDR3 DNA sequence: TGTGCCAGCAGCGTAGTCGGGGCAGATACGCAGTATTTT.

Turning to this clonotype: One end of the junction does not line up with germline, which may come from a read error. V is TRBV7-7 and J is TRBJ2-1, with TRBD1 matching over 12 bases. From germline, CDR1 is SSHAT and CDR2 FNYEAQ (reference sequence). The CDR3 totals 16 residues. DNA for the CDR3: TGTGCTAGCAGCTTAGCGGGGACAGGGGGCCTCAATGAGCAGTTCTTC. Its protein is CASSLAGTGGLNEQFF.

This clonotype was detected many times. This chain joins TRBV29-1 and TRBJ2-1, with 8 bases lining up with TRBD1. Trimming took 6 bases from V and 4 from J; bases not matched to a gene: 8. The CDR3 is 14 residues long. Germline V gene sequence: CDR1 SQVTM, CDR2 ANQGSEA. CDR3 loop: CSVLQGEVYNEQFF. The CDR3 DNA is TGCAGCGTCCTACAGGGGGAGGTTTACAATGAGCAGTTCTTC.

This chain joins TRBV27 and TRBJ1-5; 8 bases fit TRBD1. This CDR3 contains 16 residues. CDR1 and CDR2 (germline): MNHEY, SMNVEV (reference sequence). V lost 5 bases and J lost 0; bases outside the gene matches: 6. The CDR3 sequence: CASSRQGAYSNQPQHF. In DNA, the CDR3 is TGTGCCAGCAGTAGGCAGGGGGCATATAGCAATCAGCCCCAGCATTTT.

V usage is TRBV5-6 and J usage is TRBJ2-7; the D is unclear. Trimming stripped 5 bases from V and 2 bases from J, with 11 bases between. The CDR3 is 13 amino acids. Germline V gene sequence: CDR1 SGHDT, CDR2 YYEEEE. The CDR3 region is CASRSTLTYEQYF. The DNA of the CDR3 is TGTGCCAGCAGGTCAACCCTAACCTACGAGCAGTACTTC.

This clonotype was seen ten or more times. The J gene is TRBJ2-1, the V gene TRBV20-1; D not resolved. The CDR3 extends over 16 amino acids. Germline CDR1 and CDR2: DFQATT and SNEGSKA (reference sequence). Trimming left V 3 bases short and J 0 bases short, with 15 bases between. Written as DNA, the CDR3 is TGCAGTGCTAGCCCCAGCCCGGTGAGCTCCTACAATGAGCAGTTCTTC. Its translation is CSASPSPVSSYNEQFF.

The J gene is TRBJ2-1, the V gene TRBV5-1; D perhaps matches TRBD2 (5 bases). The V and J ends lost 1 base and 5 bases respectively, with 13 bases between them. The germline CDR1 and CDR2 sequences are SGHRS and YFSETQ. The CDR3 consists of 15 residues. The chain's CDR3 is CASSLWRSGHNEQFF. CDR3 in DNA: TGCGCCAGCAGCTTGTGGAGGTCTGGCCACAATGAGCAGTTCTTC.

The chain links TRBV20-1 to TRBJ2-7; 8 bases align to TRBD1. Per germline, CDR1 DFQATT and CDR2 SNEGSKA (reference sequence). This CDR3 comprises 15 residues. Unmatched junction bases numbered 9, after V lost 2 bases and J lost 3 bases. This CDR3 reads CSARIGAGGFYEQYF. CDR3 DNA sequence: TGCAGTGCTAGAATCGGGGCAGGGGGCTTCTACGAGCAGTACTTC.

The CDR3 spells CSANRDRGFNYGYTF. CDR3 bases: TGCAGTGCTAACCGGGACAGGGGATTTAACTATGGCTACACCTTC. The chain couples TRBV20-1 to TRBJ1-2; 10 nucleotides line up with TRBD1. The CDR3 is 15 residues long. CDR1 and CDR2 (germline): DFQATT, SNEGSKA (reference sequence). Trimming at V came to 4 bases and at J to 1 base, leaving 6 bases not matched to a gene.